This T cell receptor beta chain is from a study of cytomegalovirus exposure and HLA in healthy donors. The germline V gene has CDR1 WNHNN and CDR2 SYGVQD (reference sequence). Trimming cost V 0 bases and J 3 bases, with 9 bases left between them. The CDR3 runs to 14 residues. Primers: 60 Vbeta forward and 13 Jbeta reverse. Sequencing was performed with immunoSEQ multiplex PCR; in TCRdb, only in-frame clones are kept and a portion is missing. There are roughly 180,000 clones in the sample; 75% to 85% occur only once, and around 7.2% lies in the top ten. In regard to this clone: No antigen is known for it.

Study-wide results and limits: The authors excluded some V segments, including TRBV6-2 and TRBV6-3, as indistinguishable.

Input material: PBMCs. This clonotype originated in a man between 25 and 39 years old in good health and CMV-seropositive. This chain uses TRBV10-1 with TRBJ2-7; D possibly corresponds to TRBD2 (5 bases). For the CDR3, the DNA is TGCGCCAGCAGTGAGTCGAGGGCAGTCTACGAGCAGTACTTC. Its translation: CASSESRAVYEQYF.